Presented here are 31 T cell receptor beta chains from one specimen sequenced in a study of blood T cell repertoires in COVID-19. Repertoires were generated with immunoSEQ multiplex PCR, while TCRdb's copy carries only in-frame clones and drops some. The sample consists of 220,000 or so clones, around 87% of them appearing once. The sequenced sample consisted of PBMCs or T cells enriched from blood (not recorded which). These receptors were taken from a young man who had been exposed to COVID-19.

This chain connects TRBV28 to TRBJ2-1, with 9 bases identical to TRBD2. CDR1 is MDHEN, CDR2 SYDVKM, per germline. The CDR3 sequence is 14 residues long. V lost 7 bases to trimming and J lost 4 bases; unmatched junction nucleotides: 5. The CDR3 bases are TGTGCCAGCATCCTGACTAGCGGTTACAATGAGCAGTTCTTC. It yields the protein CASILTSGYNEQFF. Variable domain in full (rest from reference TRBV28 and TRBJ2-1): DVKVTQSSRYLVKRTGEKVFLECVQDMDHENMFWYRQDPGLGLRLIYFSYDVKMKEKGDIPEGYSVSREKKERFSLILESASTNQTSMYLCASILTSGYNEQFFGPGTRLTVL.

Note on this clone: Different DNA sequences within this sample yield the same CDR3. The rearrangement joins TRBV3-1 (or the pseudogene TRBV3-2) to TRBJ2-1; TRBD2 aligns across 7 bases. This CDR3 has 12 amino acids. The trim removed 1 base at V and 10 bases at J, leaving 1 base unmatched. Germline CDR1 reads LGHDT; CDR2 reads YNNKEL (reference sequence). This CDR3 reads CASSQVGGEQFF. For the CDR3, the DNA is TGTGCCAGCAGCCAAGTGGGGGGGGAGCAGTTCTTC.

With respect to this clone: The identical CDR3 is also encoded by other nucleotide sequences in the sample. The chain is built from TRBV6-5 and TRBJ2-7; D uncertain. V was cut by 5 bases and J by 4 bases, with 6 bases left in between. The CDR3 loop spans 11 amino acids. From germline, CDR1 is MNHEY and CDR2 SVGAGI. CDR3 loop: CASSSLYEQYF. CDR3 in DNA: TGTGCCAGCAGTAGTCTATACGAGCAGTACTTC.

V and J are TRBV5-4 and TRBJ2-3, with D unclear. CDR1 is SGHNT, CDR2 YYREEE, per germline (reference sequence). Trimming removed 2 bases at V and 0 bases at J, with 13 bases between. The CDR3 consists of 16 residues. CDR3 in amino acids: CASSLLPRASTDTQYF. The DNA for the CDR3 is TGTGCCAGCAGCTTACTTCCCCGTGCTAGCACAGATACGCAGTATTTT.

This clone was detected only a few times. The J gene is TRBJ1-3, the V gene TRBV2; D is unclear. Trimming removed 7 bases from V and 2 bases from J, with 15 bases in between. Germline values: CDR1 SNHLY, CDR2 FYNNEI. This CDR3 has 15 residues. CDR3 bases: TGTGCCAGCAACGTCAGTCCCAGTGCTGGAAACACCATATATTTT. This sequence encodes CASNVSPSAGNTIYF.

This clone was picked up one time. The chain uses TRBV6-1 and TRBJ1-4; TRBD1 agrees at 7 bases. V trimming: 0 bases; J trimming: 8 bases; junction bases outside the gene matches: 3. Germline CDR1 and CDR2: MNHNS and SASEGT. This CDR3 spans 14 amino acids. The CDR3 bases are TGTGCCAGCAGTGAAGCTACAGGGGAAGAAAAACTGTTTTTT. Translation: CASSEATGEEKLFF.

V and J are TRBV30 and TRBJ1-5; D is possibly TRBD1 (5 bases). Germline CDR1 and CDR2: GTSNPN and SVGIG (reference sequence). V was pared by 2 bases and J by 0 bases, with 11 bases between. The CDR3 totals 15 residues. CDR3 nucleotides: TGTGCCTGGAGTACCCGACAGTATAGCAATCAGCCCCAGCATTTT. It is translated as CAWSTRQYSNQPQHF.

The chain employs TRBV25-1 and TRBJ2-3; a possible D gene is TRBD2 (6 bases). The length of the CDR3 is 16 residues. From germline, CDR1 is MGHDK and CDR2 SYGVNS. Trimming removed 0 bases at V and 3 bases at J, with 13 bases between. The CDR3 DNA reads TGTGCCAGCAGTGAATACGGGACGGGGAGGACAGATACGCAGTATTTT. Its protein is CASSEYGTGRTDTQYF.

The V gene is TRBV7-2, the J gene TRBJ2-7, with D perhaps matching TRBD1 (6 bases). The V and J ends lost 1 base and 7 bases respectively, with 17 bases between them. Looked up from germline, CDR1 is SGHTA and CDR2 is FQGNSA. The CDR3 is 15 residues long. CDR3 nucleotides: TGTGCCAGCAGCTTAGTAACAGGGTCGCCTGGGGAGCAGTACTTC. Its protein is CASSLVTGSPGEQYF.

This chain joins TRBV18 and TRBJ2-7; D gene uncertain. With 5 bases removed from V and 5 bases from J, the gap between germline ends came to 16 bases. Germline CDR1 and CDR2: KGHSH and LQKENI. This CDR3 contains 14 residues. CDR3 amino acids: CASSLRWRGDEQYF. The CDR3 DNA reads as TGTGCCAGCTCATTAAGGTGGAGAGGCGACGAGCAGTACTTC.

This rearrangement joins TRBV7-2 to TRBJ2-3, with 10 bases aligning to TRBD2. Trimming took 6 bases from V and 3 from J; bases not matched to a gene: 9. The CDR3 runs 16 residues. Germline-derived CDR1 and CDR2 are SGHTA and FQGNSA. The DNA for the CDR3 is TGTGCCAGCAGGAATCAGCGGGGGGGCCTGACAGATACGCAGTATTTT. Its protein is CASRNQRGGLTDTQYF.

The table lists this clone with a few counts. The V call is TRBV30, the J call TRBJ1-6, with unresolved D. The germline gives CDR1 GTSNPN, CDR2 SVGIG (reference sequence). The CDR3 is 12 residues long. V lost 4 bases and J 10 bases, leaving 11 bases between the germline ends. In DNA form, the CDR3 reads TGTGCCTGGAAATCTATCGGGTCACCCCTCCACTTT. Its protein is CAWKSIGSPLHF.

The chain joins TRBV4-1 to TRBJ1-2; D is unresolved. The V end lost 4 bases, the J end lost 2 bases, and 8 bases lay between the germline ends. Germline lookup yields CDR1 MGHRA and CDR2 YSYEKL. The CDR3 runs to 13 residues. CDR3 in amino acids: CASSPRENYGYTF. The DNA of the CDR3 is TGCGCCAGCAGCCCTCGGGAAAACTATGGCTACACCTTC.

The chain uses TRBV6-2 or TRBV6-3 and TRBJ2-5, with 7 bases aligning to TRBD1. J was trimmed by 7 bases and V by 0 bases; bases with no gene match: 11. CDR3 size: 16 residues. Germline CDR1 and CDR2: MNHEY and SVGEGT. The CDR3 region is CASSYSERGGRRTQYF. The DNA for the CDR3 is TGTGCCAGCAGTTACTCTGAACGAGGGGGCCGCAGGACCCAGTACTTC.

The CDR3: CASSQPTRDRGRGYTF. CDR3 sequence (DNA): TGCGCCAGCAGCCAACCTACACGGGACAGGGGGCGCGGCTACACCTTC. The chain employs TRBV4-1 and TRBJ1-2, with TRBD1 matching 12 bases. V lost 2 bases to trimming and J lost 8 bases; unmatched junction nucleotides: 9. The CDR3 has 16 residues. The V gene's germline CDR1 is MGHRA and CDR2 YSYEKL.

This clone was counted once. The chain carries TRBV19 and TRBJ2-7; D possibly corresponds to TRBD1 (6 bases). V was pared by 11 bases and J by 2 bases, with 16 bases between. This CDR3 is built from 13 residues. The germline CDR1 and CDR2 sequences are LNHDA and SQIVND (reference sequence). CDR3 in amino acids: CASSQGPPYEQYF. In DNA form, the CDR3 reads TGTGCCTCCTCCCAGGGGCCCCCCTACGAGCAGTACTTC.

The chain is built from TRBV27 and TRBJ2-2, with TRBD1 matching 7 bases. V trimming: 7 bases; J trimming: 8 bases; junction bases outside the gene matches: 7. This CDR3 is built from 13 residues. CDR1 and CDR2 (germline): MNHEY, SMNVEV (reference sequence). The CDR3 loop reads CASTKQGRGELFF. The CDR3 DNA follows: TGTGCCAGCACCAAACAGGGGCGGGGGGAGCTGTTTTTT.

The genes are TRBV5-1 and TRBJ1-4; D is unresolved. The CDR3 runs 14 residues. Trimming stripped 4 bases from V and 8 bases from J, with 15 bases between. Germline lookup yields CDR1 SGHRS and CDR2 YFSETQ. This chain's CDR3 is CASSMDPAGEKLFF. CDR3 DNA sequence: TGCGCCAGCAGCATGGACCCGGCGGGGGAAAAACTGTTTTTT.

The CDR3 DNA is TGTGCCTGGAACTACGGGTCGGGAAACACCATATATTTT. Protein: CAWNYGSGNTIYF. The chain combines TRBV30 with TRBJ1-3; no firm D call. V lost 4 bases and J 4 bases, leaving 11 bases between the germline ends. The CDR3 extends over 13 amino acids. From germline, CDR1 is GTSNPN and CDR2 SVGIG (reference sequence).

CDR3 coding DNA: TGTGCCAGCAGCACACCCCCGACCGGGGGGCGAACTTTACCAGATACGCAGTATTTT. Translated, it gives CASSTPPTGGRTLPDTQYF. The chain recombines TRBV7-6 with TRBJ2-3; possible D gene TRBD2, 7 bases. Germline CDR1 and CDR2: SGHVS and FNYEAQ. V shed 5 bases and J shed 4 bases, with 28 bases lying between them. This CDR3 comprises 19 residues.

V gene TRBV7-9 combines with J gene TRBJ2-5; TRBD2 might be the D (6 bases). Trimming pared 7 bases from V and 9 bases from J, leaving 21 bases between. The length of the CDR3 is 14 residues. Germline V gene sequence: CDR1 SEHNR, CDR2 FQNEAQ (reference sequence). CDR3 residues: CASTPDYDQRAQYF. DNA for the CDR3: TGTGCCAGCACTCCGGACTACGACCAAAGGGCCCAGTACTTC.

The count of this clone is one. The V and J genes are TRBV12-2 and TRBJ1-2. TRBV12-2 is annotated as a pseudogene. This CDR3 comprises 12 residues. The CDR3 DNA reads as TGTGCAAGTCGCTTATTGGAGTATGGCTACACCTTC. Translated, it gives CASRLLEYGYTF.

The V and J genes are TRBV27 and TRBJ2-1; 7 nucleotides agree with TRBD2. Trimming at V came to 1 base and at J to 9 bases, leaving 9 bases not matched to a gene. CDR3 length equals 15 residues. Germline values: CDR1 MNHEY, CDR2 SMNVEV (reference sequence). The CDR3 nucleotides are TGTGCCAGCAGTTTATTGGGGGGGTCTGTTGTTGAGCAGTTCTTC. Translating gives CASSLLGGSVVEQFF.

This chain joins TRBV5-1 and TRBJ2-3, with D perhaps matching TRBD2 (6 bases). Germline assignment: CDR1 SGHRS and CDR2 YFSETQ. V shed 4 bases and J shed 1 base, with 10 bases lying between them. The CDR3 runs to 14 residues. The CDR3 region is CASSRDSRTDTQYF. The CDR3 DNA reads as TGCGCCAGCAGCCGGGACTCCCGCACAGATACGCAGTATTTT. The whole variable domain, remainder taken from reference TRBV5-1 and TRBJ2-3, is KAGVTQTPRYLIKTRGQQVTLSCSPISGHRSVSWYQQTPGQGLQFLFEYFSETQRNKGNFPGRFSGRQFSNSRSEMNVSTLELGDSALYLCASSRDSRTDTQYFGPGTRLTVL.

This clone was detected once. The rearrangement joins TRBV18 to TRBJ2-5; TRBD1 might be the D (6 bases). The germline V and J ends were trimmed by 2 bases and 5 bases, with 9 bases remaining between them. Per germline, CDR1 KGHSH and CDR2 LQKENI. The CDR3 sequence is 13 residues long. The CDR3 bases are TGTGCCAGCTCACCAGGGGGCTGGGAGACCCAGTACTTC. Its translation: CASSPGGWETQYF. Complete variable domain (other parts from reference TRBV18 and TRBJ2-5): NAGVMQNPRHLVRRRGQEARLRCSPMKGHSHVYWYRQLPEEGLKFMVYLQKENIIDESGMPKERFSAEFPKEGPSILRIQQVVRGDSAAYFCASSPGGWETQYFGPGTRLLVL.

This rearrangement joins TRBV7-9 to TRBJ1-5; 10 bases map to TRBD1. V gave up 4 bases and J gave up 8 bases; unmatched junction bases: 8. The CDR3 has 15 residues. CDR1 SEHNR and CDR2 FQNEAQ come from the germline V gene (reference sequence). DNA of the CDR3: TGTGCCAGCAGCTCCTCGGGACAGGGGAGCGAGCCCCAGCATTTT. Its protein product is CASSSSGQGSEPQHF.

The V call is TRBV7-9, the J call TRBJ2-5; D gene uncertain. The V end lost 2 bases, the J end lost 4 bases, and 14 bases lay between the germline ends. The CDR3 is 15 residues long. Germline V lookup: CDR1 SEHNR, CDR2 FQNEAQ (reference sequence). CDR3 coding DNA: TGTGCCAGCAGCTTATATGTTGGCGGCTCAGAGACCCAGTACTTC. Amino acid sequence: CASSLYVGGSETQYF.

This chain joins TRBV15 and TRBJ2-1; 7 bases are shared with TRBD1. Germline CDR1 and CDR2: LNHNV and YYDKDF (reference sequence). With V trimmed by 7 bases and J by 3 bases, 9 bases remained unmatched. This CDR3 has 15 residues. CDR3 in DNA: TGTGCCACCACCACAGACAGGGAACTCTACAATGAGCAGTTCTTC. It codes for CATTTDRELYNEQFF.

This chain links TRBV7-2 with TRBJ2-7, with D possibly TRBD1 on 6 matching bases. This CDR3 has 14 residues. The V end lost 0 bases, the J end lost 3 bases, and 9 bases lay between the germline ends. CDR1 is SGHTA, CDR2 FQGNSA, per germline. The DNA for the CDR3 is TGTGCCAGCAGCTTAGCGATACAGGGCTACGAGCAGTACTTC. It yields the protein CASSLAIQGYEQYF.

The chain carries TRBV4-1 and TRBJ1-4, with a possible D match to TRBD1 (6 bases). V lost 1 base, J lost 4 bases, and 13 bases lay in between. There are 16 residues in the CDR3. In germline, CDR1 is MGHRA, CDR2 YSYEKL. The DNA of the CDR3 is TGCGCCAGCAGCCAAGTCGTGGGGGCAATTAATGAAAAACTGTTTTTT. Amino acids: CASSQVVGAINEKLFF.

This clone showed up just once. In DNA, the CDR3 is TGCAGCGTTGAGCTAGCGGGGGCCGAATATAGCACAGATACGCAGTATTTT. Translated, it gives CSVELAGAEYSTDTQYF. The chain has TRBV29-1 and TRBJ2-3, with 10 bases lining up with TRBD2. This CDR3 comprises 17 residues. Germline V gives CDR1 SQVTM, CDR2 ANQGSEA. V trimming: 3 bases; J trimming: 0 bases; junction bases outside the gene matches: 9.